These T cell receptor beta chains were read from a single sample in a study of control samples from healthy donors and cancer patients. TCRdb's copy holds only in-frame clones and misses some; the assay was immunoSEQ multiplex PCR. Among 150,000 to 160,000 clones listed, 93% were seen once. Sequenced input: blood. These receptors all stem from a middle-aged man in good health. The CDR3 runs from the conserved cysteine through the conserved F or W. D genes are given only for firm matches. The size of a clone is reported for some rows only, either as once, few or many, or as a class for expanded clones.

j_call	d_call	v_call	cdr3_length	clone_size	cdr3_nt	cdr3_aa
TRBJ2-6	.	TRBV10-1	15	.	TGCGCCAGCAGTGAGGCAGGGTATGGGGCCAACGTCCTGACTTTC	CASSEAGYGANVLTF
TRBJ1-4	.	TRBV12-3/TRBV12-4	13	.	TGTGCCAGCAAGGCCGCAACTAATGAAAAACTGTTTTTT	CASKAATNEKLFF
TRBJ2-7	.	TRBV4-1	15	once	TGCGCCAGCAGCCTCTCTAGCGATTCCTCCTACGAGCAGTACTTC	CASSLSSDSSYEQYF
TRBJ2-5	.	TRBV5-1	11	once	TGCGCCAGCAGCTTGCAAGAGACCCAGTACTTC	CASSLQETQYF
TRBJ1-6	.	TRBV18	17	.	TGTGCCAGCTCACCTAGGACAACGAGCTCCTATAATTCACCCCTCCACTTT	CASSPRTTSSYNSPLHF
TRBJ1-3	.	TRBV6-1	15	few	TGTGCCAGCAGTGAAGGGAGTATAGGGGGAAACACCATATATTTT	CASSEGSIGGNTIYF
TRBJ2-5	.	TRBV9	12	.	TGTGCCAGCAGCGGCGCGTGGGAGACCCAGTACTTC	CASSGAWETQYF
TRBJ2-7	.	TRBV2	12	.	TGTGCCAGCAGTCACGGCGCCGGCGAGCAGTACTTC	CASSHGAGEQYF
TRBJ2-1	TRBD2	TRBV15	16	.	TGTGCCACCAGCAGAGGACTAGCGGATTCCTACAATGAGCAGTTCTTC	CATSRGLADSYNEQFF
TRBJ1-2	.	TRBV6-5	13	.	TGTGCCAGCAGCCGAGTGGGGGCCTATGGCTACACCTTC	CASSRVGAYGYTF
TRBJ2-2	TRBD2	TRBV19	15	.	TGTGCCAGTAGTCCCCGAGCGGGAGTCACCGGGGAGCTGTTTTTT	CASSPRAGVTGELFF
TRBJ1-1	.	TRBV28	14	.	TGTGCCAGCAGTCCAGTCTGGGGGAACACTGAAGCTTTCTTT	CASSPVWGNTEAFF
TRBJ1-3	.	TRBV12-5	14	.	TGTGCTAGTGCCCCGGGGGGCTCTGGAAACACCATATATTTT	CASAPGGSGNTIYF
TRBJ1-5	TRBD1	TRBV27	14	.	TGTGCCAGCAGCCGGGGACAGGGGGAACAGCCCCAGCATTTT	CASSRGQGEQPQHF
TRBJ1-2	.	TRBV20-1	12	.	TGCAGTGCTAGTCCAGGGCCCTATGGCTACACCTTC	CSASPGPYGYTF
TRBJ1-1	.	TRBV6-2/TRBV6-3	13	.	TGTGCCAGCAGTTACGCCGCTTACACTGAAGCTTTCTTT	CASSYAAYTEAFF
TRBJ1-1	.	TRBV11-2	13	.	TGTGCCAGCAGCTCTCAGGGATACACTGAAGCTTTCTTT	CASSSQGYTEAFF
TRBJ1-3	.	TRBV30	14	.	TGTGCCTGGAGTGTAGGGACTGACGGAAACACCATATATTTT	CAWSVGTDGNTIYF
TRBJ1-5	TRBD1	TRBV5-1	15	.	TGCGCCAGCAGCTCGGGACAGGGCGGCAATCAGCCCCAGCATTTT	CASSSGQGGNQPQHF
TRBJ1-1	TRBD1	TRBV27	18	once	TGTGCCAGCAGCCACAGACAGGGGAAGACATGGGAGTACACTGAAGCTTTCTTT	CASSHRQGKTWEYTEAFF
TRBJ2-3	TRBD2	TRBV28	16	.	TGTGCCAGCAGTTTTTCCAGCGGGAGTGTAACAGATACGCAGTATTTT	CASSFSSGSVTDTQYF
TRBJ2-7	.	TRBV5-1	11	once	TGCGCCAGCAGCTTGGAGCACGAGCAGTACTTC	CASSLEHEQYF
TRBJ2-1	.	TRBV3-1/TRBV3-2	15	.	TGTGCCAGCAGCCCAAGGCGGGACTCCTACAATGAGCAGTTCTTC	CASSPRRDSYNEQFF
TRBJ2-2	.	TRBV19	15	once	TGTGCCAGTAGCGGAGGGACAGCGAACACCGGGGAGCTGTTTTTT	CASSGGTANTGELFF
TRBJ1-2	.	TRBV15	13	.	TGTGCCACCAGCAGAGATGGGCCGCTTGGCCACACCTTC	CATSRDGPLGHTF
TRBJ1-2	.	TRBV6-5	13	.	TGTGCCAGCAGTTATAGGGCACGGTGGGGCTACACCTTC	CASSYRARWGYTF
TRBJ1-4	TRBD1	TRBV5-5	15	.	TGTGCCAGCAGCGCCCTCGGACAGGGAAATGAAAAACTGTTTTTT	CASSALGQGNEKLFF